This T cell receptor (beta chain) was found in a study of identical twins. Study-wide points: Out-of-frame alpha sequences that twins shared showed excess low generation probability. For out-of-frame beta sequences, excess twin sharing was weaker.

Template switching, a step in the protocol, added a universal primer site, and cDNA carried unique molecular identifiers. TCRdb processed the 5' RACE reads anew with MiXCR; each CDR3 protein has one entry. The sample has 400,000 to 500,000 distinct CDR3 sequences, approximately 17% seen once. In the case of this clonotype: The target antigen is unknown.

The germline gives CDR1 SGHNT, CDR2 YYREEE (reference sequence). The ends lost 0 bases at V and 2 bases at J; junction bases unmatched: 5. This CDR3 has 16 residues. Donors were all healthy Caucasians. The sequence was collected from a man aged 45-60 years in good health. V usage is TRBV5-4 and J usage is TRBJ2-1; 7 bases align to TRBD1. Material for sequencing was naive T cells sorted from blood. CDR3 loop: CASSLDFQGAYNEQFF. CDR3 DNA: TGTGCCAGCAGCTTGGACTTCCAGGGGGCCTACAATGAGCAGTTCTTC.